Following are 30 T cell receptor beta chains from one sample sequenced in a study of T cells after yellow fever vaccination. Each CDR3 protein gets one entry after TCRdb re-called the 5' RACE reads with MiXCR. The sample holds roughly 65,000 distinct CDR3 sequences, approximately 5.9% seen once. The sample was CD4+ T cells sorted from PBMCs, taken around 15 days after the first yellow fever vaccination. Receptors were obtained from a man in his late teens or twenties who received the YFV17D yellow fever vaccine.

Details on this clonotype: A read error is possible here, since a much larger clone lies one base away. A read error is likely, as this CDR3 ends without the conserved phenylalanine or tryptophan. CDR3 sequence (DNA): TGTGCCAGCGGCCTAAGGTTGACGAGCAATCAGCCCCAGCATCTT. Amino acids: CASGLRLTSNQPQHL. The chain carries TRBV7-2 and TRBJ1-5; D unresolved. The ends were cut back, 8 bases at V and 1 base at J, with 15 bases in the middle. CDR3 length equals 15 residues. The germline V gene has CDR1 SGHTA and CDR2 FQGNSA.

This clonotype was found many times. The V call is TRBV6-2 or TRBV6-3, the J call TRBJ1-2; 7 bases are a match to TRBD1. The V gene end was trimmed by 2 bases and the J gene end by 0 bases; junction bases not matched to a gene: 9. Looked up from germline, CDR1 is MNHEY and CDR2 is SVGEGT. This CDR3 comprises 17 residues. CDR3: CASSYASGTVTNYGYTF. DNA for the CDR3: TGTGCCAGCAGTTACGCCTCCGGGACAGTCACTAACTATGGCTACACCTTC.

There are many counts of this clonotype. CDR3 bases: TGCGCCAGCACCTTCCAGGGGATGTCCGAGCAGTACTTC. Residues: CASTFQGMSEQYF. The chain recombines TRBV5-1 with TRBJ2-7; D possibly corresponds to TRBD1 (6 bases). CDR1 is SGHRS, CDR2 YFSETQ, per germline. V was clipped by 6 bases and J by 6 bases, with 16 bases between them. The CDR3 is 13 residues long. The full variable domain, its missing parts supplied by reference TRBV5-1 and TRBJ2-7, is KAGVTQTPRYLIKTRGQQVTLSCSPISGHRSVSWYQQTPGQGLQFLFEYFSETQRNKGNFPGRFSGRQFSNSRSEMNVSTLELGDSALYLCASTFQGMSEQYFGPGTRLTVT.

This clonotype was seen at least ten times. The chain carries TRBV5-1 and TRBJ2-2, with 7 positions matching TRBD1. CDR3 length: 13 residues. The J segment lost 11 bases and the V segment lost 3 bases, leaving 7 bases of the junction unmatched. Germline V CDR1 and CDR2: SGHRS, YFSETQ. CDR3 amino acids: CASSSRQGGELFF. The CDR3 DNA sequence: TGCGCCAGCAGCTCCCGACAGGGTGGCGAGCTGTTTTTT. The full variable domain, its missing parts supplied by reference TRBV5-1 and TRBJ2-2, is KAGVTQTPRYLIKTRGQQVTLSCSPISGHRSVSWYQQTPGQGLQFLFEYFSETQRNKGNFPGRFSGRQFSNSRSEMNVSTLELGDSALYLCASSSRQGGELFFGEGSRLTVL.

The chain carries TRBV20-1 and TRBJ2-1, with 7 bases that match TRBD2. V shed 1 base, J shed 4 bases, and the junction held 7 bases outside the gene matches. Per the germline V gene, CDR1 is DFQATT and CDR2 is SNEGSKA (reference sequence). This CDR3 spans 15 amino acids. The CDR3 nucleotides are TGCAGTGCTAGAGTCCCAGCGGGGATTTACAATGAGCAGTTCTTC. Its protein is CSARVPAGIYNEQFF.

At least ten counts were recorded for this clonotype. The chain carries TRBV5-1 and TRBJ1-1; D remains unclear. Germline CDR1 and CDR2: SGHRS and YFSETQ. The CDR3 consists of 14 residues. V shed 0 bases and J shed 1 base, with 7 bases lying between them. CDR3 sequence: CASSLGASNTEAFF. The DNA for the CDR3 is TGCGCCAGCAGCTTGGGGGCCTCGAACACTGAAGCTTTCTTT.

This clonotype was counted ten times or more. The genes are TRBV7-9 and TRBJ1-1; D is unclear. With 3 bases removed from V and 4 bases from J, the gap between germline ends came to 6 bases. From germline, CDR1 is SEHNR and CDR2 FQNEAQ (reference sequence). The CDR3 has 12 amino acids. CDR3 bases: TGTGCCAGCAGCTTCCTGGGCACTGAAGCTTTCTTT. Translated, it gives CASSFLGTEAFF.

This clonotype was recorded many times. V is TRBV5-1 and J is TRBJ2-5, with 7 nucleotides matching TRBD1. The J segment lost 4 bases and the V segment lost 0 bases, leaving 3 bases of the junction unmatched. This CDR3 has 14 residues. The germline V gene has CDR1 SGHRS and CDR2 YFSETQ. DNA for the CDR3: TGCGCCAGCAGCTTGGAGGGGGCAGGAGAGACCCAGTACTTC. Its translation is CASSLEGAGETQYF.

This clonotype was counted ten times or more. The CDR3 spells CAIRGGIEQYF. The CDR3 coding sequence is TGTGCCATCAGGGGGGGGATCGAGCAGTACTTC. The chain uses TRBV10-3 and TRBJ2-7, with TRBD2 matching 7 bases. This CDR3 is built from 11 residues. Germline V CDR1 and CDR2: ENHRY, SYGVKD. The V and J ends lost 6 bases and 6 bases, in that order; junction bases with no gene match: 2.

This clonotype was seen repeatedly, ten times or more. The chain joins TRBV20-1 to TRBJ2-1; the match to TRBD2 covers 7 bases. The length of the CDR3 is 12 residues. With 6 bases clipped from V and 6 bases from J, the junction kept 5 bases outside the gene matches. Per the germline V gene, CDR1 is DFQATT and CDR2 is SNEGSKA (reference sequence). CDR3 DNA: TGCAGTGCCCAGCGGGGTTTCAATGAGCAGTTCTTC. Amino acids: CSAQRGFNEQFF.

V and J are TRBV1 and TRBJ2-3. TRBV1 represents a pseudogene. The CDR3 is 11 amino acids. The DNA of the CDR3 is TGCGCCAGCAGCCACGGAAATACGCAGTATTTT. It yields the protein CASSHGNTQYF.

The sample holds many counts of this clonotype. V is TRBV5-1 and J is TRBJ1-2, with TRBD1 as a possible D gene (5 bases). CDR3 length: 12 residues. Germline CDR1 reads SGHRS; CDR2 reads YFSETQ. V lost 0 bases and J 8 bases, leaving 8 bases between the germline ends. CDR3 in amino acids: CASSLAGGGYTF. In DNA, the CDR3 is TGCGCCAGCAGCTTGGCCGGGGGAGGCTACACCTTC.

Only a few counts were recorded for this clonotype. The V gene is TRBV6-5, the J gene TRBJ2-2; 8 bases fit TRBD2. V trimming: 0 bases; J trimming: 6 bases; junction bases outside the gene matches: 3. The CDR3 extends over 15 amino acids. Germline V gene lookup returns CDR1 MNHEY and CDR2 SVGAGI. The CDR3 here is CASSYSRGGPGELFF. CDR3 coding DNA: TGTGCCAGCAGTTACTCCCGGGGGGGCCCCGGGGAGCTGTTTTTT.

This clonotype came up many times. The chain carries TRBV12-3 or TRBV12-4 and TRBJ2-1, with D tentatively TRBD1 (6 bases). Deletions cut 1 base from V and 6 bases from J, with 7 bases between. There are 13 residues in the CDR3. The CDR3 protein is CASSLVQGNEQFF. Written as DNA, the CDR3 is TGTGCCAGCAGTTTAGTACAGGGCAATGAGCAGTTCTTC.

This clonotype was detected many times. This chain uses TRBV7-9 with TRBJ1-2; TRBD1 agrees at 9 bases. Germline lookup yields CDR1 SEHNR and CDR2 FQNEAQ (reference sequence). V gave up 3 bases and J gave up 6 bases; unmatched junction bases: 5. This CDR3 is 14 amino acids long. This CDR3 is CASSLRGQGDGYTF. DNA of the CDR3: TGTGCCAGCAGCTTGAGGGGACAGGGAGATGGCTACACCTTC.

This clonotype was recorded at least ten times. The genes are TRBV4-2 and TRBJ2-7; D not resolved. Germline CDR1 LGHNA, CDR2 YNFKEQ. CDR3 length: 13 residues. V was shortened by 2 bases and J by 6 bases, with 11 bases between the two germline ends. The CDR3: CASSQTWVGEQYF. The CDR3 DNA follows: TGTGCCAGCAGCCAAACCTGGGTTGGCGAGCAGTACTTC.

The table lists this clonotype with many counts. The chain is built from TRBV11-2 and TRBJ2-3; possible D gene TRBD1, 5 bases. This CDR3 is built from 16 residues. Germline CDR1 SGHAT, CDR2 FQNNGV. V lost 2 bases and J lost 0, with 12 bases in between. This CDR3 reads CASSLRNRKSTDTQYF. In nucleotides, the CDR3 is TGTGCCAGCAGCTTAAGGAACAGGAAAAGCACAGATACGCAGTATTTT.

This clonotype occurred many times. CDR3 bases: TGCGCCAGCAGCTTGCTAGCGGGGGCCGACAATGAGCAGTTCTTC. Translation gives CASSLLAGADNEQFF. V is TRBV5-1 and J is TRBJ2-1, with TRBD2 matching over 10 bases. CDR1 is SGHRS, CDR2 YFSETQ, per germline. The length of the CDR3 is 15 residues. With 1 base clipped from V and 5 bases from J, the junction kept 3 bases outside the gene matches.

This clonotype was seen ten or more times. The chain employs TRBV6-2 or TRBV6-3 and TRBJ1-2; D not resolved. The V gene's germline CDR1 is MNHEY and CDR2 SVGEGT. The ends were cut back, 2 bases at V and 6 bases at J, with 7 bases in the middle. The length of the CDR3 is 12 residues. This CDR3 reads CASSYREHGYTF. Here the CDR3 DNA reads TGTGCCAGCAGTTACCGGGAACATGGCTACACCTTC.

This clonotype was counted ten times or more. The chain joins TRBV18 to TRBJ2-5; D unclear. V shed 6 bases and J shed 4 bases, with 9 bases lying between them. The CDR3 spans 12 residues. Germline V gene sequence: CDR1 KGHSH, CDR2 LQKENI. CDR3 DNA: TGTGCCAGCTCCGCCTTTTCAGAGACCCAGTACTTC. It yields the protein CASSAFSETQYF.

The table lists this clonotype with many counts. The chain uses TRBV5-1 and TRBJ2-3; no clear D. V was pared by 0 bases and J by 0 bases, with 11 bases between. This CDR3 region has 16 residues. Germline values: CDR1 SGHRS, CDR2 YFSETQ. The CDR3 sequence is CASSLAADWSTDTQYF. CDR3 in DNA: TGCGCCAGCAGCTTGGCGGCAGACTGGAGCACAGATACGCAGTATTTT.

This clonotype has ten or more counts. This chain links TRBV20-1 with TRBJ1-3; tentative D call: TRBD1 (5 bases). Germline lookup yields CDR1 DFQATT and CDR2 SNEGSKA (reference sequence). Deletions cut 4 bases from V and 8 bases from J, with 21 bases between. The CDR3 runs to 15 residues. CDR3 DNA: TGCAGTGCTATCACGCCGGGACCCTCCGGGGACACCATATATTTT. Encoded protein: CSAITPGPSGDTIYF.

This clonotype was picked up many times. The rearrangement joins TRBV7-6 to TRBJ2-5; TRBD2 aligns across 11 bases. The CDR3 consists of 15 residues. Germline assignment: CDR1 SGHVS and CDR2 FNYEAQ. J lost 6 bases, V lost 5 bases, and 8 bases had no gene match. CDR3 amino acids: CASSLSGGAIKTQYF. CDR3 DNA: TGTGCCAGCAGCCTTAGCGGGGGGGCTATTAAGACCCAGTACTTC.

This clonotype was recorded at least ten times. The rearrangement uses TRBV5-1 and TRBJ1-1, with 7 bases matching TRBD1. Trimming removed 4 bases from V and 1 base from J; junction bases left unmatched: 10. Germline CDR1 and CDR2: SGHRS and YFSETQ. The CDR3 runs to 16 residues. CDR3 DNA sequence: TGCGCCAGCAGCCCCTACAGGGGCACCAAGAACACTGAAGCTTTCTTT. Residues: CASSPYRGTKNTEAFF.

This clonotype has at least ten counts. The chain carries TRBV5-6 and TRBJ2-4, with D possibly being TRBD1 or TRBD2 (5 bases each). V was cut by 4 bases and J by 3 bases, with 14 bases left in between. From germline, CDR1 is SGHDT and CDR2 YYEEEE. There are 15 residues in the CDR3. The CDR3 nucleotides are TGTGCCAGCAGCGACGCCGGGACCGTCAAAAACATTCAGTACTTC. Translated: CASSDAGTVKNIQYF.

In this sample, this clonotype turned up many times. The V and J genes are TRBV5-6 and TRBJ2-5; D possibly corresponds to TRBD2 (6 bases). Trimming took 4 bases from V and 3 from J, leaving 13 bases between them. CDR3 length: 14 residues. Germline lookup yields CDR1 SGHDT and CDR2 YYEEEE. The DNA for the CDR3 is TGTGCCAGCAGCCGTAGCGGACAAGAAGAGACCCAGTACTTC. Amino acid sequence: CASSRSGQEETQYF.

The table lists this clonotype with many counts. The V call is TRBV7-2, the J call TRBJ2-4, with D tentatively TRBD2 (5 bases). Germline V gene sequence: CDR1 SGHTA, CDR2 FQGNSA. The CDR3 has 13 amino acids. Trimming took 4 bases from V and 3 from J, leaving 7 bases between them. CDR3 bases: TGTGCCAGCAGCTCGAGGGTCAAAAACATTCAGTACTTC. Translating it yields CASSSRVKNIQYF.

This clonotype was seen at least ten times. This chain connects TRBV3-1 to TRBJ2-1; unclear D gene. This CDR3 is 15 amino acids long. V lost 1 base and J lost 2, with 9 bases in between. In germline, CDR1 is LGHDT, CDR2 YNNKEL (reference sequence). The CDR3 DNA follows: TGTGCCAGCAGCCAAGGTCCACAGACCTACAATGAGCAGTTCTTC. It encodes CASSQGPQTYNEQFF.

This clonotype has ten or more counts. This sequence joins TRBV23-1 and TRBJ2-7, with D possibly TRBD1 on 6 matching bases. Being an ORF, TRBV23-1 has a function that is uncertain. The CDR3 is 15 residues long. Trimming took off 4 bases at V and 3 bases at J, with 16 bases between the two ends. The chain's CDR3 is CASSPGGQQLYEQYV. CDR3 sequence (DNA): TGCGCCAGCAGTCCCGGCGGACAGCAGCTCTACGAGCAGTACGTC.

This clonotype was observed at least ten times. The CDR3 DNA follows: TGCAGTGCCGCCTTCTCTGGAAACACCATATATTTT. It encodes CSAAFSGNTIYF. The chain joins TRBV20-1 to TRBJ1-3; D call uncertain. The CDR3 totals 12 residues. The V end lost 6 bases, the J end lost 0 bases, and 6 bases lay between the germline ends. The germline V gene has CDR1 DFQATT and CDR2 SNEGSKA (reference sequence).